Shown below are 8 T cell receptor beta chains from a single sample sequenced in a study of blood T cells in healthy people across ages. Together with a sample-barcoded 5' primer, a J-beta primer mix was included in a second PCR lasting about 6 to 12 cycles. TCRdb independently ran MiXCR on the 5' RACE reads; one entry per CDR3 protein. The table has 500,000 to 700,000 distinct CDR3 sequences, about 30% seen once. The sequenced sample consisted of blood. These receptor sequences come from a woman aged 80 or over in good health.

The V gene is TRBV20-1, the J gene TRBJ1-1; D gene uncertain. Germline V gene data show CDR1 as DFQATT and CDR2 as SNEGSKA (reference sequence). The CDR3 extends over 14 amino acids. V was cut by 5 bases and J by 5 bases, with 18 bases left in between. CDR3 region: CSAWRPLGGTEAFF. In DNA form, the CDR3 reads TGCAGTGCTTGGCGACCCTTGGGAGGAACTGAAGCTTTCTTT.

This clonotype was recorded a few times. The rearrangement links TRBV28 to TRBJ2-4; 8 nucleotides align to TRBD2. The CDR3 runs to 14 residues. Trimming removed 6 bases from V and 1 base from J; junction bases left unmatched: 2. CDR1 is MDHEN, CDR2 SYDVKM, per germline. CDR3 amino acids: CASRPGGAKNIQYF. In DNA, the CDR3 is TGTGCCAGCAGGCCGGGGGGGGCCAAAAACATTCAGTACTTC.

This clonotype came up many times. This chain links TRBV12-3 or TRBV12-4 with TRBJ1-5; unclear D gene. The ends were cut back, 7 bases at V and 0 bases at J, with 10 bases in the middle. This CDR3 region has 14 residues. CDR3: CASTPTRSNQPQHF. CDR3 coding DNA: TGTGCCAGCACCCCAACCCGTAGCAATCAGCCCCAGCATTTT.

This chain links TRBV4-1 with TRBJ1-1; D not resolved. Trimming cost V 4 bases and J 2 bases, with 8 bases left between them. The CDR3 runs to 13 residues. Germline V lookup: CDR1 MGHRA, CDR2 YSYEKL. The CDR3 bases are TGCGCCAGCAGCCCGGGGTATAACACTGAAGCTTTCTTT. Translated, it gives CASSPGYNTEAFF.

In its sample, this clonotype was seen many times. The CDR3 loop reads CASSQGHGETLNEQFF. The CDR3, as DNA: TGTGCCAGCAGCCAAGGACACGGGGAGACCTTGAATGAGCAGTTCTTC. This chain uses TRBV4-2 with TRBJ2-1; tentatively, D is TRBD2 (5 bases). Trimming removed 1 base from V and 7 bases from J, with 17 bases in between. This CDR3 contains 16 residues. Germline loops: CDR1 LGHNA, CDR2 YNFKEQ.

The rearrangement joins TRBV12-3 or TRBV12-4 to TRBJ2-7; 7 nucleotides line up with TRBD2. V shed 3 bases, J shed 4 bases, and the junction held 9 bases outside the gene matches. The length of the CDR3 is 15 residues. CDR3 DNA: TGTGCCAGCAGTTTCTTCGGCGGGGGACCGTACGAGCAGTACTTC. It is translated as CASSFFGGGPYEQYF.

V gene TRBV6-1 combines with J gene TRBJ2-7; D possibly corresponds to TRBD2 (5 bases). Germline CDR1 reads MNHNS; CDR2 reads SASEGT. Trimming stripped 2 bases from V and 3 bases from J, with 14 bases between. The CDR3 sequence is 15 residues long. CDR3 in DNA: TGTGCCAGCAGTGAATATGGTATAGGGAGCTACGAGCAGTACTTC. Its translation: CASSEYGIGSYEQYF.

This clonotype was observed at least ten times. The V call is TRBV12-3 or TRBV12-4, the J call TRBJ2-7, with 8 nucleotides matching TRBD1. This CDR3 is 15 amino acids long. J lost 7 bases, V lost 3 bases, and 11 bases had no gene match. The CDR3 sequence is CASSFRAGGAGEQYF. The CDR3 DNA reads as TGTGCCAGCAGTTTTAGGGCAGGGGGCGCGGGGGAGCAGTACTTC.